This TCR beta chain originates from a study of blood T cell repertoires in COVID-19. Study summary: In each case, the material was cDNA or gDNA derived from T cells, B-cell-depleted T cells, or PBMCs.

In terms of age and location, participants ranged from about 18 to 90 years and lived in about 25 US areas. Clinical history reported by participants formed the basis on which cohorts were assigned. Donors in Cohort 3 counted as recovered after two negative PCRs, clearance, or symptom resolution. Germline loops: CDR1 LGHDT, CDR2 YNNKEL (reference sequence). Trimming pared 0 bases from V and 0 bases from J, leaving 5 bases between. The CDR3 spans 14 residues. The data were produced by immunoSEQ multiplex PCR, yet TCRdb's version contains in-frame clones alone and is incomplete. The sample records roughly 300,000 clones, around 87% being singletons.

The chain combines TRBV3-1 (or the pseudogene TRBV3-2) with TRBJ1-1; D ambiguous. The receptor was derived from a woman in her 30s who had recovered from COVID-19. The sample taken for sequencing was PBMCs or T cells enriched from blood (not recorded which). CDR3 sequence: CASSQERVNTEAFF. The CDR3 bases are TGTGCCAGCAGCCAAGAAAGAGTGAACACTGAAGCTTTCTTT.